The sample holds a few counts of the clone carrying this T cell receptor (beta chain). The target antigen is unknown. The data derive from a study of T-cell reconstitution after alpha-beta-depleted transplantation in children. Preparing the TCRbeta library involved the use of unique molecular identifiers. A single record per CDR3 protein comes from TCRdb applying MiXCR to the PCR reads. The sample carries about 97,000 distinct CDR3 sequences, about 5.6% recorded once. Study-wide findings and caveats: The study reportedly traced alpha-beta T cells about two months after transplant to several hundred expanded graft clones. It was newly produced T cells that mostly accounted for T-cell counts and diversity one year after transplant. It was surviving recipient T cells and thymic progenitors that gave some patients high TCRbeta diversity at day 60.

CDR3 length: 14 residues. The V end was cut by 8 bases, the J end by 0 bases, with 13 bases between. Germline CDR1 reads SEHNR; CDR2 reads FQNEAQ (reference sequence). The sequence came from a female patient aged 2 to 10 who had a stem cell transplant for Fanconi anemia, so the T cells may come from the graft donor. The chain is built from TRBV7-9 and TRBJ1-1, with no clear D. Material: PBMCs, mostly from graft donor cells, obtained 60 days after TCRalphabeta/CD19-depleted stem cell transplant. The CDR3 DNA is TGTGCCAGCCGGCAGGCCCTACTGAACACTGAAGCTTTCTTT. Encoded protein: CASRQALLNTEAFF.